These T cell receptor beta chains were read from a single sample in a study of CD8+ T cells in alopecia areata. TCRdb's copy holds only in-frame clones and misses some; the assay was immunoSEQ multiplex PCR. This sample has under 75,000 clones, with roughly 44% found just once. The sequencing used CD8+ T cells sorted from blood, collected at week 0. These receptors were taken from a human donor with alopecia areata. The CDR3 runs from the conserved cysteine through the conserved F or W. The order of the fields is D gene, clone size, V gene, J gene, CDR3 DNA, CDR3 protein. The D gene is left open where the match is weak. Size is omitted from some rows. Given values are once, few, many or a class for expanded clones.

d_call: NA; clone_size: NA; v_call: TRBV5-1; j_call: TRBJ2-5; cdr3_nt: TGCGCCAGCAGCTTGGGTGAGGGCAAAGAGACCCAGTACTTC; cdr3_aa: CASSLGEGKETQYF
d_call: TRBD1; clone_size: few; v_call: TRBV27; j_call: TRBJ2-7; cdr3_nt: TGTGCCAGCAGTGGGACAGGGTCCCCCTACGAGCAGTACTTC; cdr3_aa: CASSGTGSPYEQYF
d_call: NA; clone_size: many; v_call: TRBV4-1; j_call: TRBJ1-1; cdr3_nt: TGCGCCAGCAGCCAAGATCGAGTTGAAGCTTTCTTT; cdr3_aa: CASSQDRVEAFF
d_call: NA; clone_size: once; v_call: TRBV20-1; j_call: TRBJ1-1; cdr3_nt: TGCAGTGCCCCCCAGGGAATTGAAGCTTTCTTT; cdr3_aa: CSAPQGIEAFF
d_call: NA; clone_size: many; v_call: TRBV7-3; j_call: TRBJ2-3; cdr3_nt: TGCGCCAGCAGCCAAGATAGTTCGGGAACGCAGTATTTT; cdr3_aa: CASSQDSSGTQYF
d_call: NA; clone_size: NA; v_call: TRBV7-2; j_call: TRBJ2-1; cdr3_nt: TGTGCCAGCAGCCTCCGCAACGACGGGAGAAGCTCCTACAATGAGCAGTTCTTC; cdr3_aa: CASSLRNDGRSSYNEQFF
d_call: TRBD1; clone_size: NA; v_call: TRBV29-1; j_call: TRBJ2-7; cdr3_nt: TGCAGCGGAGGGACAGGGTTTTCGAGCTACGAGCAGTACTTC; cdr3_aa: CSGGTGFSSYEQYF
d_call: NA; clone_size: NA; v_call: TRBV29-1; j_call: TRBJ2-7; cdr3_nt: TGCAGCGTTGAAGATCTATCGGCAGGGATGGGCTCCTACGAGCAGTACTTC; cdr3_aa: CSVEDLSAGMGSYEQYF
d_call: TRBD1; clone_size: NA; v_call: TRBV29-1; j_call: TRBJ2-5; cdr3_nt: TGCAGCGTTGAAGGTGGGACAGGGGCGCCAGAGACCCAGTACTTC; cdr3_aa: CSVEGGTGAPETQYF
d_call: NA; clone_size: NA; v_call: TRBV9; j_call: TRBJ1-1; cdr3_nt: TGTGCCAGCAGCGTAGAGCCCGGCGGAGCTTTCTTT; cdr3_aa: CASSVEPGGAFF
d_call: NA; clone_size: NA; v_call: TRBV9; j_call: TRBJ2-2; cdr3_nt: TGTGCCAGCAGCCTAGGAACGGGAACCGGGGAGCTGTTTTTT; cdr3_aa: CASSLGTGTGELFF
d_call: NA; clone_size: medium-sized; v_call: TRBV6-1; j_call: TRBJ1-4; cdr3_nt: TGTGCCAGCAGTGAAGGGGTGAATGAAAAACTGTTTTTT; cdr3_aa: CASSEGVNEKLFF
d_call: TRBD1; clone_size: NA; v_call: TRBV4-3; j_call: TRBJ2-7; cdr3_nt: TGCGCCAGCAGCCAAGATAGAACAGGGGCTTACTACGAGCAGTACTTC; cdr3_aa: CASSQDRTGAYYEQYF
d_call: NA; clone_size: once; v_call: TRBV9; j_call: TRBJ2-5; cdr3_nt: TGTGCCAGCAGCGCCTCCGGGGGCCAAGAGACCCAGTACTTC; cdr3_aa: CASSASGGQETQYF
d_call: NA; clone_size: NA; v_call: TRBV5-1; j_call: TRBJ1-4; cdr3_nt: TGCGCCAGCAGCTTGTTGGGGGCCGATGAAAAACTGTTTTTT; cdr3_aa: CASSLLGADEKLFF
d_call: NA; clone_size: NA; v_call: TRBV28; j_call: TRBJ2-4; cdr3_nt: TGTGCCAGCAGTTCCGGGAGCATTCAGTACTTC; cdr3_aa: CASSSGSIQYF
d_call: NA; clone_size: NA; v_call: TRBV7-8; j_call: TRBJ2-5; cdr3_nt: TGTGCCAGCAGCTCAGCCGACGGGCGGGACAGAGAGACCCAGTACTTC; cdr3_aa: CASSSADGRDRETQYF
d_call: TRBD1; clone_size: NA; v_call: TRBV30; j_call: TRBJ2-7; cdr3_nt: TGTGCCTGGAGTGTCGACAGGGGGCCGAACCCCTACGAGCAGTACTTC; cdr3_aa: CAWSVDRGPNPYEQYF
d_call: NA; clone_size: many; v_call: TRBV11-1; j_call: TRBJ2-3; cdr3_nt: TGTGCCAGCAGCTCAATCCGAATACCAGATACGCAGTATTTT; cdr3_aa: CASSSIRIPDTQYF
d_call: NA; clone_size: NA; v_call: TRBV30; j_call: TRBJ2-1; cdr3_nt: TGTGCCTGGAGAGCAGGTACCTACAATGAGCAGTTCTTC; cdr3_aa: CAWRAGTYNEQFF
d_call: NA; clone_size: NA; v_call: TRBV15; j_call: TRBJ1-1; cdr3_nt: TGTGCCACCAGCAGAAAGTCAGCGGACACTGAAGCTTTCTTT; cdr3_aa: CATSRKSADTEAFF
d_call: TRBD1; clone_size: NA; v_call: TRBV5-6; j_call: TRBJ2-3; cdr3_nt: TGTGCCAGCAGCTTGGACAGGGGGGTGGATACGCAGTATTTT; cdr3_aa: CASSLDRGVDTQYF
d_call: TRBD2; clone_size: NA; v_call: TRBV29-1; j_call: TRBJ2-1; cdr3_nt: TGCAGCGTTGAAGGCGGGACTAGCGGGAGAGGGGAGTTCTTC; cdr3_aa: CSVEGGTSGRGEFF
d_call: TRBD2; clone_size: NA; v_call: TRBV27; j_call: TRBJ2-7; cdr3_nt: TGTGCCAGCAGTACCTCTAGCGGGAGCTCCTACGAGCAGTACTTC; cdr3_aa: CASSTSSGSSYEQYF
d_call: NA; clone_size: NA; v_call: TRBV7-2; j_call: TRBJ1-1; cdr3_nt: TGTGCCAGCAGTCCCTCGTGGAGGCGGTGGGCTTTCTTT; cdr3_aa: CASSPSWRRWAFF
d_call: NA; clone_size: once; v_call: TRBV2; j_call: TRBJ1-3; cdr3_nt: TGTGCCGTAGGGGGGGGCTCCTCTGGAAACACCATATATTTT; cdr3_aa: CAVGGGSSGNTIYF
d_call: TRBD2; clone_size: NA; v_call: TRBV29-1; j_call: TRBJ2-1; cdr3_nt: TGCAGCGTTGAAGGACTAGCGGGAGGCTATGAGCAGTTCTTC; cdr3_aa: CSVEGLAGGYEQFF
d_call: NA; clone_size: many; v_call: TRBV6-4; j_call: TRBJ2-1; cdr3_nt: TGTGCCAGCAGTGACCTCAGGAATGAGCAGTTCTTC; cdr3_aa: CASSDLRNEQFF
d_call: TRBD1; clone_size: NA; v_call: TRBV27; j_call: TRBJ1-2; cdr3_nt: TGTGCCAGCAGTGTCGGGACAGGCGGTAACTATGGCTACACCTTC; cdr3_aa: CASSVGTGGNYGYTF
d_call: TRBD2; clone_size: few; v_call: TRBV7-2; j_call: TRBJ2-5; cdr3_nt: TGTGCCAGCAGCTCAGGAGGGACTAGCGGGAGAGAGACCCAGTACTTC; cdr3_aa: CASSSGGTSGRETQYF
d_call: NA; clone_size: NA; v_call: TRBV30; j_call: TRBJ2-7; cdr3_nt: TGTGCCTGGGACGCTGCCGAAGCCTACGAGCAGTACTTC; cdr3_aa: CAWDAAEAYEQYF
d_call: TRBD2; clone_size: once; v_call: TRBV9; j_call: TRBJ2-5; cdr3_nt: TGTGCCAGCAGCGTAGTGGGGACTAGCGTTTACCAAGAGACCCAGTACTTC; cdr3_aa: CASSVVGTSVYQETQYF
d_call: TRBD2; clone_size: NA; v_call: TRBV27; j_call: TRBJ2-3; cdr3_nt: TGTGCCAGCACCCAGCGGGACCAACTACGGGATACGCAGTATTTT; cdr3_aa: CASTQRDQLRDTQYF
d_call: NA; clone_size: NA; v_call: TRBV29-1; j_call: TRBJ1-1; cdr3_nt: TGCAGCGTTGAAGATTTCCAGGTGAACACTGAAGCTTTCTTT; cdr3_aa: CSVEDFQVNTEAFF
d_call: TRBD2; clone_size: NA; v_call: TRBV7-8; j_call: TRBJ2-2; cdr3_nt: TGTGCCAGCAGCTTAGTGGCTGGCCGCGGGACTAGCCACACCGGGGAGCTGTTTTTT; cdr3_aa: CASSLVAGRGTSHTGELFF
d_call: NA; clone_size: NA; v_call: TRBV7-6; j_call: TRBJ1-1; cdr3_nt: TGTGCCAGCAGCTCTAACCAGGGAGTCACTGAAGCTTTCTTT; cdr3_aa: CASSSNQGVTEAFF
d_call: TRBD2; clone_size: once; v_call: TRBV7-9; j_call: TRBJ2-2; cdr3_nt: TGTGCCAGCAGCCCCCATTCGGCGGGAGTCCGCACCGGGGAGCTGTTTTTT; cdr3_aa: CASSPHSAGVRTGELFF
d_call: TRBD2; clone_size: NA; v_call: TRBV9; j_call: TRBJ2-1; cdr3_nt: TGTGCCAGCAGCGTTTCGGGCCTAGCGGACAACCTGGTCTTC; cdr3_aa: CASSVSGLADNLVF
d_call: TRBD2; clone_size: NA; v_call: TRBV29-1; j_call: TRBJ2-3; cdr3_nt: TGCAGCGTTGGGAACGGGAGGGCGAGAGATACGCAGTATTTT; cdr3_aa: CSVGNGRARDTQYF
d_call: NA; clone_size: NA; v_call: TRBV7-9; j_call: TRBJ2-7; cdr3_nt: TGTGCCAGCAGCTTAGTAGGTAGGGCCGACTACGAGCAGTACTTC; cdr3_aa: CASSLVGRADYEQYF
d_call: TRBD2; clone_size: NA; v_call: TRBV7-3; j_call: TRBJ2-5; cdr3_nt: TGTGCCAGCAGCTCCACTAGCGGCCCAGGAGAGACCCAGTACTTC; cdr3_aa: CASSSTSGPGETQYF
d_call: NA; clone_size: NA; v_call: TRBV5-1; j_call: TRBJ2-1; cdr3_nt: TGCGCCAGCAGCTTGGGGGGAAGCAATGAGCAGTTCTTC; cdr3_aa: CASSLGGSNEQFF
d_call: NA; clone_size: few; v_call: TRBV29-1; j_call: TRBJ2-2; cdr3_nt: TGCAGCGTGGCGGCCCACTCTCCGGCCGGGGAGCTGTTTTTT; cdr3_aa: CSVAAHSPAGELFF
d_call: TRBD1; clone_size: NA; v_call: TRBV27; j_call: TRBJ2-7; cdr3_nt: TGTGCCAGCAGAACAACCGGGAACAGGGGAGTCTACGAGCAGTACTTC; cdr3_aa: CASRTTGNRGVYEQYF
d_call: NA; clone_size: NA; v_call: TRBV6-5; j_call: TRBJ2-7; cdr3_nt: TGTGCCACCAGAGACAGCTCTACGGGGCAGTACTTC; cdr3_aa: CATRDSSTGQYF
d_call: NA; clone_size: few; v_call: TRBV28; j_call: TRBJ2-2; cdr3_nt: TGTGCCAGCAGTTTGTTTGGGGGGCACGTCACCGGGGAGCTGTTTTTT; cdr3_aa: CASSLFGGHVTGELFF
d_call: NA; clone_size: few; v_call: TRBV27; j_call: TRBJ2-7; cdr3_nt: TGTGCCAGCAGTTTTCGCGTCAGTAACGAGCAGTACTTC; cdr3_aa: CASSFRVSNEQYF
d_call: NA; clone_size: many; v_call: TRBV4-3; j_call: TRBJ2-2; cdr3_nt: TGCGCCAGCAGCCAATCAGATCGGGCCATCTATACCGGGGAGCTGTTTTTT; cdr3_aa: CASSQSDRAIYTGELFF
d_call: TRBD2; clone_size: many; v_call: TRBV7-8; j_call: TRBJ2-1; cdr3_nt: TGTGCCAGCAGCTTAGTTGCTAGCGGGATAGATGAGCAGTTCTTC; cdr3_aa: CASSLVASGIDEQFF
d_call: TRBD2; clone_size: NA; v_call: TRBV7-9; j_call: TRBJ2-7; cdr3_nt: TGTGCCAGCAGCTTATATGATAGCGGGAGTGTCTACGAGCAGTACTTC; cdr3_aa: CASSLYDSGSVYEQYF